This section outlines one TCR beta chain sequence together with its context. It lacks a known antigen. Per-nucleotide qualities are absent, and no much larger clonotype sits a single base away. Patients with autoimmune disease history or receiving systemic immunosuppression were excluded from the trial. Peripheral blood for TCR sequencing was collected from all dose cohorts at baseline, on cycle 4 day 1, and on cycle 7 day 1. The samples were taken from a phase I, first-in-human, multicenter, open-label dose-escalation trial of ivuxolimab. Adults with locally advanced or metastatic head and neck squamous cell, hepatocellular, melanoma or renal cell carcinoma were enrolled in the trial. CD4+ and CD8+ T cells were sorted separately from peripheral blood before TCR sequencing. The data originate from a study of OX40 agonist ivuxolimab in advanced cancers. In the study overall: Ivuxolimab was a fully human IgG2 agonistic monoclonal antibody targeting the costimulatory receptor OX40 (CD134). Of the 50 or so patients in dose escalation, 19 had hepatocellular carcinoma, about 15 had melanoma, 9 had renal cell carcinoma and 9 had head and neck cancer. Peripheral TCRbeta sequencing was intended to test whether TCR sequence diversity was altered and clonal T-cell expansion was caused by ivuxolimab. In the dose-escalation cohort, nearly 85% of patients were male, and the mean age was roughly 60 years with a range of about 20 to 80. The paper reports the monotherapy dose-escalation portion (N of about 54 patients) of the phase I ivuxolimab trial. Prior anti-PD-1, anti-PD-L1 or anti-CTLA-4 therapy was permitted, and checkpoint inhibitors had been received by 30% to 40% of dose-escalation patients. Three dose-escalation patients achieved partial responses, one with hepatocellular carcinoma and two with cutaneous melanoma. Intravenous ivuxolimab was administered to patients every 2 weeks at six dose levels: 0.01, 0.1, 0.3, 1.5, 3 and 10 mg/kg.

For sequencing of the TCRbeta CDR3 region, genomic DNA was extracted from the sorted cells. The immunoSEQ Assay was used to sequence the TCRbeta CDR3 regions. TCRdb took over this immuneACCESS table, retaining in-frame rearrangements with V and J assigned. Such tables are incomplete; in checked studies, under half of the missing clones stem from an unresolved V gene, and the remainder is unexplained. The sample includes about 25,000 clones, with about 86% observed a single time. The top ten hold 40% to 55% of the sample. The germline V gene gives CDR1 as MNHNS and CDR2 as SASEGT. CDR3 length: 13 amino acids, cysteine to phenylalanine. Of the read, only the CDR3 DNA is kept; its 39 bases are in frame from base 1. V lost 3 bases and J lost 6 bases, and the count of bases not matched to a germline gene is 2. Overall results and qualifications from the work: Low levels of normalized T-cell clonal expansion were also shown by some nonresponding patients. At doses of 0.1 to 3.0 mg/kg, clonal expansion of both CD4+ and CD8+ T cells in blood was seen between baseline and week 6. On average, CD8+ T cells showed more expanded clones than CD4+ T cells after ivuxolimab. In the 0.1-3.0 mg/kg groups, partial responders had among the lowest normalized peripheral clonal expansion, particularly in CD8+ T cells. Antigen specificity was not determined for the clonally expanded peripheral T cells.

Sequenced material: CD4+ or CD8+ T cells sorted from blood, taken in a trial of the OX40 agonist ivuxolimab. The rearrangement combines TRBV6-1 with TRBJ2-3, with 8 bases matching TRBD2. The sequence came from an adult with an advanced solid tumor such as melanoma, head and neck, liver or kidney cancer. The CDR3 region has the sequence CASSDLAGDTQYF. The DNA reads TGTGCCAGCAGTGACCTAGCGGGTGATACGCAGTATTTT.